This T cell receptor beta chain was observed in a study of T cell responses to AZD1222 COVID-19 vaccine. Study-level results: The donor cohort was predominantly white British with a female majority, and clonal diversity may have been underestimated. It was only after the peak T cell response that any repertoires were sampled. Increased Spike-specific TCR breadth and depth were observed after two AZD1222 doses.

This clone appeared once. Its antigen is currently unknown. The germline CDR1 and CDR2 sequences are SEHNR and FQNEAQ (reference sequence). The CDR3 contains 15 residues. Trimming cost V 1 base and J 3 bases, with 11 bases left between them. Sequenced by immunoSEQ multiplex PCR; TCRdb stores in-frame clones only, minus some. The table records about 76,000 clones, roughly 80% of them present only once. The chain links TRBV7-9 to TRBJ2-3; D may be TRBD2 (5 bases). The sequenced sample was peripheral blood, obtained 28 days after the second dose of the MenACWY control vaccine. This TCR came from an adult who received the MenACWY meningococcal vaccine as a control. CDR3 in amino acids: CASSLGGPGTDTQYF. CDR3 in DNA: TGTGCCAGCAGCTTAGGAGGGCCCGGGACAGATACGCAGTATTTT. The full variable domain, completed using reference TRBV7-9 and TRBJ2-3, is DTGVSQNPRHKITKRGQNVTFRCDPISEHNRLYWYRQTLGQGPEFLTYFQNEAQLEKSRLLSDRFSAERPKGSFSTLEIQRTEQGDSAMYLCASSLGGPGTDTQYFGPGTRLTVL.